This T cell receptor (beta chain) originates from a study of identical twins. This clonotype was found many times. Its antigen is undetermined. This CDR3 is 13 amino acids long. Between the trimmed V and J ends, which lost 0 bases and 7 bases, there was a span of 10 bases. CDR1 is WSHSY, CDR2 SAAADI, per germline. Study-wide findings and caveats: Fewer insertions marked abundant cord blood beta clonotypes; young adult naive trended weakly, memory not at all. Models underestimated how often monozygotic twins shared out-of-frame TCR alpha.

TCRdb passed the 5' RACE reads through MiXCR, listing each CDR3 protein once. The table includes 640,000 or so distinct CDR3 sequences, 5.5% to 6.5% detected once. Sequenced sample: naive T cells sorted from blood. V is TRBV10-2 and J is TRBJ2-7, with a weak D call TRBD2 (5 bases). The receptor's source is a man younger than 35 in good health. This chain's CDR3 is CASSESFSGEQYV. CDR3 coding DNA: TGCGCCAGCAGTGAGTCTTTTTCGGGAGAGCAGTACGTC.